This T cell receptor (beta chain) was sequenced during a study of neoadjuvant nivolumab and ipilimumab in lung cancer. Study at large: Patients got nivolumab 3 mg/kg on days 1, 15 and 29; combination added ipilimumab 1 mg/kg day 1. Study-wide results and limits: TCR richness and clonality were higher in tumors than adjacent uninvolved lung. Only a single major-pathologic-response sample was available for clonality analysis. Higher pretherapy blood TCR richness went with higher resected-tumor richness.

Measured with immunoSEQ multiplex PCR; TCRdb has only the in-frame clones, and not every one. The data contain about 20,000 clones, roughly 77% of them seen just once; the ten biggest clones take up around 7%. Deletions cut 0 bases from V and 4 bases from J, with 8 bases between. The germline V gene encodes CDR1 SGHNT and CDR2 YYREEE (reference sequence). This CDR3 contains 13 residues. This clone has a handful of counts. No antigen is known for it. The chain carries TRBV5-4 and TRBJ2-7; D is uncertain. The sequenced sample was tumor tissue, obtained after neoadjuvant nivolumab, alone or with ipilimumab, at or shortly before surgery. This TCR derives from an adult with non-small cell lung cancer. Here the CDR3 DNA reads TGTGCCAGCAGCTTGGCCGGATTATACGAGCAGTACTTC. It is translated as CASSLAGLYEQYF.